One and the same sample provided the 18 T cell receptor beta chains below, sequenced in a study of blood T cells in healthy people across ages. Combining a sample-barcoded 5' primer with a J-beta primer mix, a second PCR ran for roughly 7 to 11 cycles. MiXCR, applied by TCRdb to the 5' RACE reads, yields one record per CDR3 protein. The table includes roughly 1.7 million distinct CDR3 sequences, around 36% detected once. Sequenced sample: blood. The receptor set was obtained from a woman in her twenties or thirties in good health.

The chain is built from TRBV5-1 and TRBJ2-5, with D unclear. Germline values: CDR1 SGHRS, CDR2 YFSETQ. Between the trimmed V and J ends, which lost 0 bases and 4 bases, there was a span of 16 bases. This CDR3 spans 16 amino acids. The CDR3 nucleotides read TGCGCCAGCAGCTTGGTTCTGGGTCGAGATGGAGAGACCCAGTACTTC. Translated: CASSLVLGRDGETQYF.

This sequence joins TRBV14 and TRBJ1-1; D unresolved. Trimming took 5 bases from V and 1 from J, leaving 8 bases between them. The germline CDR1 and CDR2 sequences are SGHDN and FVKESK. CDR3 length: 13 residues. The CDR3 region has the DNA TGTGCCAGCAGCGGGCTGCCGAACACTGAAGCTTTCTTT. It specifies CASSGLPNTEAFF.

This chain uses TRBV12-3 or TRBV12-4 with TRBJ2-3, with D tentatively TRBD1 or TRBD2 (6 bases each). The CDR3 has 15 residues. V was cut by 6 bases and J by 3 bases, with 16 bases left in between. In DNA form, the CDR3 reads TGTGCCAGCAGAACGACTAGAGGGGGAACAGATACGCAGTATTTT. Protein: CASRTTRGGTDTQYF.

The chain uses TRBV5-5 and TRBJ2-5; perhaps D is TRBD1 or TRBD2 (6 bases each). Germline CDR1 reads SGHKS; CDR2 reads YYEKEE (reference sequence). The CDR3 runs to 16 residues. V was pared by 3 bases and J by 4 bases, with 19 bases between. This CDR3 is CASSSGGRGRGETQYF. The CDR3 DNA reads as TGTGCCAGCAGCTCCGGGGGCAGGGGAAGAGGAGAGACCCAGTACTTC.

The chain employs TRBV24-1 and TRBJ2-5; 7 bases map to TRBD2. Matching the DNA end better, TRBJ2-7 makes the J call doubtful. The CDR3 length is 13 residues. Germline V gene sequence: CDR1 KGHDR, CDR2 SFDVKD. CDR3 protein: CATKRDPTPEQYF. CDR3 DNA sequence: TGTGCCACCAAGCGGGACCCTACTCCCGAGCAGTACTTC.

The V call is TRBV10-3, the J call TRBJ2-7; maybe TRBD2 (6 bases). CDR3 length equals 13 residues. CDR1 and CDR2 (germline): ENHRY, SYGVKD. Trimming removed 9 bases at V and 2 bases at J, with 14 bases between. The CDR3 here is CAINRDSAYEQYF. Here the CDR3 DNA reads TGTGCCATTAACCGGGACTCAGCCTACGAGCAGTACTTC.

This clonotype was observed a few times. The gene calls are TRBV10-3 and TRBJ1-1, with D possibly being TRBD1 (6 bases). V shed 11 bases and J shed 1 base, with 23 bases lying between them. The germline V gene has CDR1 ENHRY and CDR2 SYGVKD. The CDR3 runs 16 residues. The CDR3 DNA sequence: TGTGCCGCCCGGGGGGGGCGCGATGAGGAGAACACTGAAGCTTTCTTT. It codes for CAARGGRDEENTEAFF.

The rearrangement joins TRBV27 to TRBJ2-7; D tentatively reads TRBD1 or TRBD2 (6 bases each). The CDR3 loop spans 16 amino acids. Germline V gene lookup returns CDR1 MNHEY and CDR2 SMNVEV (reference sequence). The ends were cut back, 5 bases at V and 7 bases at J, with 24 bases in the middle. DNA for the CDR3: TGTGCCAGCAGTCCGACCTCCTGGAGGGGCACAGGGGAGCAGTACTTC. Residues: CASSPTSWRGTGEQYF.

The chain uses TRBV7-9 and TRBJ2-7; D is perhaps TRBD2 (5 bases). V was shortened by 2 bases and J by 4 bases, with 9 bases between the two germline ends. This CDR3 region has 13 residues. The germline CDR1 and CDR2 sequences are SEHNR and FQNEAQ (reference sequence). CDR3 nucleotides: TGTGCCAGCAGCTTACCAACGGGATACGAGCAGTACTTC. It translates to CASSLPTGYEQYF.

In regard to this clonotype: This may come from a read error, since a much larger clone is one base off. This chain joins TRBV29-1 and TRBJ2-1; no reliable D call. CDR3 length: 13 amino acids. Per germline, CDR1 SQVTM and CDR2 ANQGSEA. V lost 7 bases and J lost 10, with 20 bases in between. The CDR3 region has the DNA TGCAGCGCCCTCGATAGGGCAAGCTACGAGCAGTTCTTC. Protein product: CSALDRASYEQFF.

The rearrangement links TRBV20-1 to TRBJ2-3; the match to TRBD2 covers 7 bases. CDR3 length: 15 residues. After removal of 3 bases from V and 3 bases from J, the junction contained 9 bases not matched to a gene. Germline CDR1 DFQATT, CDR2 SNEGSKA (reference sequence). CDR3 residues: CSASLGGGPTDTQYF. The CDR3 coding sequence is TGCAGTGCTAGTCTTGGGGGAGGGCCTACAGATACGCAGTATTTT.

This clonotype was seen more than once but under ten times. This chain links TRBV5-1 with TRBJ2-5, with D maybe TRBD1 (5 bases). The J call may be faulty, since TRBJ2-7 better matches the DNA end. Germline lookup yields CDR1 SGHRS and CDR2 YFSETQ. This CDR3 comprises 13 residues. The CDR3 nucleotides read TGCGCCAGCAGCTTGGACAGGCTCTACGAGCAGTACTTC. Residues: CASSLDRLYEQYF.

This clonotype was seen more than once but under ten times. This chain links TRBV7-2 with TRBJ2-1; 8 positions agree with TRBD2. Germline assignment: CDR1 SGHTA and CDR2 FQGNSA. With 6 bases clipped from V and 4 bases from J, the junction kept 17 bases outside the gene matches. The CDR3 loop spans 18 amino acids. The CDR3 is CASSSHGGGRAEYNEQFF. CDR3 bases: TGTGCCAGCAGTTCCCACGGGGGGGGACGTGCTGAATACAATGAGCAGTTCTTC.

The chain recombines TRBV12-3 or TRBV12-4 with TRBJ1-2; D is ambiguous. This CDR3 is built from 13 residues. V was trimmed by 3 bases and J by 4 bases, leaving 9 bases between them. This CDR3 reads CASSLLQFYGYTF. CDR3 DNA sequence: TGTGCCAGCAGTTTGCTCCAGTTCTATGGCTACACCTTC.

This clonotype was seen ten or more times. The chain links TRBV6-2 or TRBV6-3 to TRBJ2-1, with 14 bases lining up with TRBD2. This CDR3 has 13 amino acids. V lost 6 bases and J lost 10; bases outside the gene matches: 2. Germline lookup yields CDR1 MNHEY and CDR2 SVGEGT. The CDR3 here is CASSGTSGGEQFF. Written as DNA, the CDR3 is TGTGCCAGCAGCGGGACTAGCGGGGGAGAGCAGTTCTTC.

In DNA, the CDR3 is TGTGCCAGCAGTTTCGGATCTGTCTACGAGCAGTACTTC. Its protein is CASSFGSVYEQYF. The gene calls are TRBV28 and TRBJ2-7; D is unresolved. The CDR3 loop spans 13 amino acids. V was cut by 3 bases and J by 3 bases, with 9 bases left in between. Germline CDR1 and CDR2: MDHEN and SYDVKM.

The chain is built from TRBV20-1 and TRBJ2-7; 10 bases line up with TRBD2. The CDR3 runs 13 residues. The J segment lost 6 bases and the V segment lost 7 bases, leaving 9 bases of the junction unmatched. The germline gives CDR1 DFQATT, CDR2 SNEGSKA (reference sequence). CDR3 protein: CSGQTSGTFEQYF. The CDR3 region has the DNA TGCAGTGGCCAAACTAGCGGGACCTTCGAGCAGTACTTC.

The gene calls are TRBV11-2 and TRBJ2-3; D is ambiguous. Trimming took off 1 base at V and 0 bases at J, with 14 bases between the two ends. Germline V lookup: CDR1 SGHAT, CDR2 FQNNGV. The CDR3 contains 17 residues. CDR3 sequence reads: CASSLAGTAQSTDTQYF. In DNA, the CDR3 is TGTGCCAGCAGCTTAGCCGGAACAGCGCAAAGCACAGATACGCAGTATTTT.